The 3 T cell receptor beta chains reported below all come from one sample, sequenced in a study of radiation and T cells in renal cell carcinoma. Measured with immunoSEQ multiplex PCR; TCRdb has only the in-frame clones, and not every one. This table holds approximately 23,000 clones, about 85% found once. As for time point: blood 2 weeks post-SBRT. The treatment was: 15 Gy SBRT to primary tumor, nephrectomy 4 weeks later. The material sequenced was blood, taken from a patient whose treatment included radiotherapy and nephrectomy. The source is a man in his sixties with renal cell carcinoma.

The J gene is TRBJ2-1, the V gene TRBV18; TRBD2 might be the D (5 bases). The CDR3 sequence is 17 residues long. Trimming stripped 6 bases from V and 0 bases from J, with 18 bases between. Per the germline V gene, CDR1 is KGHSH and CDR2 is LQKENI. The CDR3 sequence: CASSPGVAGFSYNEQFF. As DNA, the CDR3 is TGTGCCAGCTCCCCCGGGGTTGCAGGTTTCTCCTACAATGAGCAGTTCTTC.

V is TRBV5-1 and J is TRBJ2-2; 7 nucleotides align to TRBD1. Germline V gene sequence: CDR1 SGHRS, CDR2 YFSETQ. V was clipped by 5 bases and J by 3 bases; unmatched bases: 13. The CDR3 runs 17 residues. Here the CDR3 DNA reads TGCGCCAGCAGAGTTAATGGCCGGGACAGATACACCGGGGAGCTGTTTTTT. It is translated as CASRVNGRDRYTGELFF.

V is TRBV5-4 and J is TRBJ1-1; D possibly corresponds to TRBD1 (5 bases). This CDR3 spans 14 amino acids. With 6 bases removed from V and 1 base from J, the gap between germline ends came to 13 bases. CDR1 SGHNT and CDR2 YYREEE come from the germline V gene (reference sequence). The CDR3 coding sequence is TGTGCCAGCATCCGTCGGGGGGGGAACACTGAAGCTTTCTTT. Its protein is CASIRRGGNTEAFF.